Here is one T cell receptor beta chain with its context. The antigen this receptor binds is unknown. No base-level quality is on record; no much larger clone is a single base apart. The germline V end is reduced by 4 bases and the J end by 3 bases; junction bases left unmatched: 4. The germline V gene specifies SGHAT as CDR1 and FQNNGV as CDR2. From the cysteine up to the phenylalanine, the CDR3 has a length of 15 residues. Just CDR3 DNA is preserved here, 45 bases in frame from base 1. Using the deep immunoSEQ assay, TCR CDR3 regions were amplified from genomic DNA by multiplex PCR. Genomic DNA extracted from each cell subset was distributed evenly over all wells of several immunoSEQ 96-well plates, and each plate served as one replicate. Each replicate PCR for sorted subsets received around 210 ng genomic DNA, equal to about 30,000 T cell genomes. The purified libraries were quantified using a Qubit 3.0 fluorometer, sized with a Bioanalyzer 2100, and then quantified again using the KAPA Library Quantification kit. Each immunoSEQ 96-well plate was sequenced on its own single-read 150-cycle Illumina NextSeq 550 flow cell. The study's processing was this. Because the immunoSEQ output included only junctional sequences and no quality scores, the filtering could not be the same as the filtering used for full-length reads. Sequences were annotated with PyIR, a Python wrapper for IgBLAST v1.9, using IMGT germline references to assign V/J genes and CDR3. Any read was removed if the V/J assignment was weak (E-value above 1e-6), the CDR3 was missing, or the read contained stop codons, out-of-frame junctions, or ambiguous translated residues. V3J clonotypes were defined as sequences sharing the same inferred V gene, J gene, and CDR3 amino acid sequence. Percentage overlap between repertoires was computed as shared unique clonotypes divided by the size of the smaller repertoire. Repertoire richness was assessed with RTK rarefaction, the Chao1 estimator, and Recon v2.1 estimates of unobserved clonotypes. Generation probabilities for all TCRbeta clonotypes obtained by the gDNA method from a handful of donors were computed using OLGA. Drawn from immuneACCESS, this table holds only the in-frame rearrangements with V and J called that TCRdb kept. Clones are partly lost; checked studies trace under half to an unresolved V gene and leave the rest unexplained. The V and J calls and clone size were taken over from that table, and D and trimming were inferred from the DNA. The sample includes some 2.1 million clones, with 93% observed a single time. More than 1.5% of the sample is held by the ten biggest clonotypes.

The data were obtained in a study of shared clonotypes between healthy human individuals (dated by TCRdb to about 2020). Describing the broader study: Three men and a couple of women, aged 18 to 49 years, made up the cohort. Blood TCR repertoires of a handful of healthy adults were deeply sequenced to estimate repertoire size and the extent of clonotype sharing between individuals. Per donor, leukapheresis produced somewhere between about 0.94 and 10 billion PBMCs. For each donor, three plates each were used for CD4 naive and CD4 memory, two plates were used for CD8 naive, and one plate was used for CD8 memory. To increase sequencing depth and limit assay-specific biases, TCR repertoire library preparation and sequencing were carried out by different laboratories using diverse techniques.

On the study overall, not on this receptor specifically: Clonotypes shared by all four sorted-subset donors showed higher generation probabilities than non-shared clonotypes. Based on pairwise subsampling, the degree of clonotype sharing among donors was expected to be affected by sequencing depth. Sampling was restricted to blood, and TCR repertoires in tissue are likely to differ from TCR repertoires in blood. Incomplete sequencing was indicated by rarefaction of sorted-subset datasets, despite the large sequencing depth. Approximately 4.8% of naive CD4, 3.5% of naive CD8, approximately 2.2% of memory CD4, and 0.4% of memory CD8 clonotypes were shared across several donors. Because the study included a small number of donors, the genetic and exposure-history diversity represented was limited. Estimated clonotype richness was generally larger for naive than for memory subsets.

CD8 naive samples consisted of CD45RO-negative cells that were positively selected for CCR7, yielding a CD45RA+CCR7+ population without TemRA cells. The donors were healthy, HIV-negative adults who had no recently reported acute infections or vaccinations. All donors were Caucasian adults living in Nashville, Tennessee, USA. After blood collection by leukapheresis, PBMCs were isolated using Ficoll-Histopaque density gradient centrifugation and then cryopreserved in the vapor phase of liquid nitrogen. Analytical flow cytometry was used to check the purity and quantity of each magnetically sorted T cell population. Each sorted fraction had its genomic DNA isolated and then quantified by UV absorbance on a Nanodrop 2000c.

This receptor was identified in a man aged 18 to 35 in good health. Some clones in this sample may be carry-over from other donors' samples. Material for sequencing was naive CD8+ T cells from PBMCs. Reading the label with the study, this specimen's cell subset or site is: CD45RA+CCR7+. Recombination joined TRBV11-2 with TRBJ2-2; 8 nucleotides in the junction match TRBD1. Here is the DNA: TGTGCCAGCAGCTACAGGGGGACCGACACCGGGGAGCTGTTTTTT. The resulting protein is CASSYRGTDTGELFF.